This T cell receptor (beta chain) was recovered during a study of T cell responses to AZD1222 COVID-19 vaccine. This CDR3 has 11 residues. CDR1 ENHRY and CDR2 SYGVKD come from the germline V gene. V lost 7 bases to trimming and J lost 2 bases, with 5 bases between them. The table came from immunoSEQ multiplex PCR; TCRdb's copy has only in-frame clones and leaves some out. The table lists over 85,000 clones, approximately 94% of them singletons, with roughly an eighth in the top ten. The rearrangement joins TRBV10-3 to TRBJ1-1; D call uncertain. The input for sequencing was peripheral blood, taken on day 0 of AZD1222 vaccination. This clonotype was obtained from an adult in good health. The CDR3 spells CAITSNTEAFF. CDR3 nucleotide sequence: TGTGCCATCACTAGTAACACTGAAGCTTTCTTT.